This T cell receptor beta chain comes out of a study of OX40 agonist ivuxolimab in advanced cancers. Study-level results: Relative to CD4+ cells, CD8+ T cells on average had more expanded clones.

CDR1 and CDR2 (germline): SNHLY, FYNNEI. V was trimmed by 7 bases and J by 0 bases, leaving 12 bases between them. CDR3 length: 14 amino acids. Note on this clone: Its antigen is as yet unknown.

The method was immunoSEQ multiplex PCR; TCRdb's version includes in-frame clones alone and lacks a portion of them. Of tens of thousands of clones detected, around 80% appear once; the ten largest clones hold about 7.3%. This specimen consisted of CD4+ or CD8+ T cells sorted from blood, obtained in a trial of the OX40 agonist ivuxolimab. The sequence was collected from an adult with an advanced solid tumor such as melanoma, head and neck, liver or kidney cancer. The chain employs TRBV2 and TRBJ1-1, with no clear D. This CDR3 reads CASKRERLNTEAFF. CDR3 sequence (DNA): TGTGCCAGCAAAAGAGAAAGGTTGAACACTGAAGCTTTCTTT.